This T cell receptor beta chain was found in a study of T cells in women clearing cervical HPV infection. Only in-frame clones appear in the TCRdb table, and some are missing; sequencing was by immunoSEQ multiplex PCR. The record lists tens of thousands of clones, of which the ten most abundant hold 3.5%. The CDR3 is made up of 16 amino acids. V was trimmed by 4 bases and J by 0 bases, leaving 16 bases between them. Germline values: CDR1 MNHNS, CDR2 SASEGT. Turning to this clone: The read stops 3 residues short of the end of the CDR3; the missing end is completed from the germline J gene.

Sequencing was carried out using blood buffy coat. This chain connects TRBV6-1 to TRBJ2-7; D is unclear. This TCR derives from a woman aged 18-70 years with a cervical HPV16 infection that either progressed to CIN3+ or cleared (not recorded which). The part of the CDR3 DNA that was read is TGTGCCAGCAGTGGACATAGGTTTCCGAGCTCCTACGAG. This encodes CASSGHRFPSSYE. The entire CDR3 protein is CASSGHRFPSSYEQYF.